One and the same sample provided the 22 T cell receptor beta chains below, sequenced in a study of shared clonotypes between healthy human individuals. This table comes from immunoSEQ multiplex PCR, and its TCRdb copy is limited to in-frame clones, with some not included. The table has about 320,000 clones, around 86% seen once. Sequenced material: memory CD8+ T cells sorted from blood. The subset denotes: CD45RO+ cells pooled with CCR7-negative TemRA cells. These receptors were taken from a young man in good health.

The chain carries TRBV5-1 and TRBJ2-7, with 9 bases aligning to TRBD2. V lost 2 bases, J lost 6 bases, and 3 bases stayed unmatched. The germline CDR1 and CDR2 sequences are SGHRS and YFSETQ. The CDR3 has 13 amino acids. CDR3 sequence reads: CASSLGLATEQYF. The CDR3 nucleotides read TGCGCCAGCAGCTTAGGACTAGCGACCGAGCAGTACTTC.

This chain joins TRBV7-9 and TRBJ2-7; TRBD1 might be the D (6 bases). Trimming removed 0 bases from V and 3 bases from J, with 12 bases in between. The CDR3 length is 15 residues. Germline values: CDR1 SEHNR, CDR2 FQNEAQ (reference sequence). The CDR3 protein is CASSLAGRGVYEQYF. The CDR3 bases are TGTGCCAGCAGCTTAGCGGGCAGGGGTGTCTACGAGCAGTACTTC.

With respect to this clone: This may stem from a read error, because a much larger clone lies one nucleotide away. The same CDR3 is also encoded by other DNA sequences in this sample. V usage is TRBV27 and J usage is TRBJ2-7, with D maybe TRBD1 (6 bases). The ends were cut back, 2 bases at V and 3 bases at J, with 8 bases in the middle. Looked up from germline, CDR1 is MNHEY and CDR2 is SMNVEV (reference sequence). CDR3 size: 13 residues. As DNA, the CDR3 is TGTGCCAGCAGTTTACAGGGGAACTACGAGCAGTACTTC. This gives the protein CASSLQGNYEQYF.

This sequence joins TRBV5-4 and TRBJ2-3; D is perhaps TRBD1 or TRBD2 (5 bases each). The CDR3 is 15 amino acids. V was cut by 0 bases and J by 1 base, with 9 bases left in between. Germline CDR1 is SGHNT and CDR2 is YYREEE (reference sequence). For the CDR3, the DNA is TGTGCCAGCAGCTTGGCGGGGACCCGCACAGATACGCAGTATTTT. This sequence encodes CASSLAGTRTDTQYF.

The chain is built from TRBV2 and TRBJ2-7; D is undetermined. This CDR3 is 13 amino acids long. Germline V lookup: CDR1 SNHLY, CDR2 FYNNEI. With 3 bases removed from V and 1 base from J, the gap between germline ends came to 7 bases. The CDR3 region is CASSDIGSYEQYF. Written as DNA, the CDR3 is TGTGCCAGCAGTGACATAGGTTCCTACGAGCAGTACTTC.

The chain employs TRBV21-1 and TRBJ2-7. TRBV21-1 is reported as a pseudogene. This CDR3 is 8 amino acids long. CDR3 amino acids: CAKSEQYF. The DNA for the CDR3 is TGTGCCAAATCCGAGCAGTACTTC.

The chain joins TRBV5-1 to TRBJ2-1; 9 bases map to TRBD1. The CDR3 length is 14 residues. Unmatched junction bases numbered 3, after V lost 2 bases and J lost 6 bases. The germline V gene encodes CDR1 SGHRS and CDR2 YFSETQ. This chain's CDR3 is CASSFGTGFNEQFF. CDR3 DNA: TGCGCCAGCAGCTTCGGGACAGGGTTCAATGAGCAGTTCTTC. Full variable domain (outside the CDR3, taken from reference TRBV5-1 and TRBJ2-1): KAGVTQTPRYLIKTRGQQVTLSCSPISGHRSVSWYQQTPGQGLQFLFEYFSETQRNKGNFPGRFSGRQFSNSRSEMNVSTLELGDSALYLCASSFGTGFNEQFFGPGTRLTVL.

CDR3 sequence reads: CATDRTSDNEQFF. The CDR3 DNA is TGTGCCACCGATAGGACTAGCGACAATGAGCAGTTCTTC. The chain carries TRBV6-1 and TRBJ2-1, with 9 bases identical to TRBD2. The germline gives CDR1 MNHNS, CDR2 SASEGT. This CDR3 has 13 residues. V gave up 10 bases and J gave up 5 bases; unmatched junction bases: 6.

This chain uses TRBV7-9 with TRBJ2-7; tentatively, D is TRBD2 (6 bases). This CDR3 spans 17 amino acids. V was cut by 2 bases and J by 0 bases, with 17 bases left in between. Germline V gene sequence: CDR1 SEHNR, CDR2 FQNEAQ (reference sequence). In DNA form, the CDR3 reads TGTGCCAGCAGCTTATTCTCGGGGACTCAGCCCTCCTACGAGCAGTACTTC. It yields the protein CASSLFSGTQPSYEQYF.

V gene TRBV27 combines with J gene TRBJ2-7; the D is unclear. Deletions cut 2 bases from V and 0 bases from J, with 8 bases between. This CDR3 spans 14 amino acids. CDR1 and CDR2 (germline): MNHEY, SMNVEV (reference sequence). This CDR3 reads CASSLVRSSYEQYF. The CDR3 DNA sequence: TGTGCCAGCAGTTTAGTCCGAAGCTCCTACGAGCAGTACTTC.

The genes are TRBV7-9 and TRBJ2-3; 11 bases fit TRBD2. CDR3 length equals 15 residues. The ends lost 5 bases at V and 6 bases at J; junction bases unmatched: 7. Germline CDR1 reads SEHNR; CDR2 reads FQNEAQ (reference sequence). In DNA form, the CDR3 reads TGTGCCAGCAGCCCGACTAGCGGGATTAGTGATACGCAGTATTTT. It encodes CASSPTSGISDTQYF.

The chain carries TRBV11-2 and TRBJ1-1; D gene ambiguous. The CDR3 is 15 amino acids. Germline CDR1 reads SGHAT; CDR2 reads FQNNGV. Trimming removed 4 bases at V and 2 bases at J, with 14 bases between. The DNA for the CDR3 is TGTGCCAGCAGCTCCGAGGGAGGGTACAACACTGAAGCTTTCTTT. It is translated as CASSSEGGYNTEAFF.

Worth noting for this clone: One junction end does not reproduce the germline sequence, and a read error may be involved. The V and J genes are TRBV7-7 and TRBJ2-6, with 14 bases lining up with TRBD2. This CDR3 is built from 21 residues. Germline CDR1 reads SSHAT; CDR2 reads FNYEAQ (reference sequence). The DNA of the CDR3 is TGTGCTAGCAGCTTAGGTGGACTAGCGGGGGGCATGTCCTCTGGGGCCAACGTCCTGACTTTC. Protein: CASSLGGLAGGMSSGANVLTF.

The genes are TRBV19 and TRBJ2-1; 8 positions match TRBD1. The CDR3 has 14 amino acids. Germline V lookup: CDR1 LNHDA, CDR2 SQIVND (reference sequence). The trim removed 4 bases at V and 3 bases at J, leaving 2 bases unmatched. The CDR3 bases are TGTGCCAGTAGTACCGGGACAGGCTACAATGAGCAGTTCTTC. As protein: CASSTGTGYNEQFF.

V gene TRBV6-5 combines with J gene TRBJ2-3; 7 bases are a match to TRBD2. CDR3 size: 14 residues. Germline V CDR1 and CDR2: MNHEY, SVGAGI. Trimming cost V 6 bases and J 6 bases; bases outside gene matches: 9. As DNA, the CDR3 is TGTGCCAGCAGCTATGCGGGGGTAGGGGATACGCAGTATTTT. Translated, it gives CASSYAGVGDTQYF.

The chain is built from TRBV6-4 and TRBJ1-5; 7 nucleotides line up with TRBD1. Per germline, CDR1 MRHNA and CDR2 SNTAGT. The trim removed 4 bases at V and 7 bases at J, leaving 7 bases unmatched. The CDR3 spans 14 residues. CDR3 DNA: TGTGCCAGCAGTGGTGACAGGGACGAACAGCCCCAGCATTTT. Translated, it gives CASSGDRDEQPQHF.

This clone was counted a few times. The chain combines TRBV27 with TRBJ2-1; tentatively, D is TRBD1 (5 bases). CDR1 and CDR2 from the germline V gene are MNHEY and SMNVEV (reference sequence). The CDR3 runs to 14 residues. The ends were cut back, 8 bases at V and 5 bases at J, with 16 bases in the middle. CDR3 nucleotide sequence: TGTGCCAGCCGACGGCAGGGCCCAAACAATGAGCAGTTCTTC. It specifies CASRRQGPNNEQFF.

The V call is TRBV6-5, the J call TRBJ2-1, with 7 bases fitting TRBD2. V was pared by 2 bases and J by 8 bases, with 9 bases of the junction left unmatched. The CDR3 is made up of 15 amino acids. Germline CDR1 and CDR2: MNHEY and SVGAGI. The CDR3 is CASSYERGGVDEQFF. The CDR3, as DNA: TGTGCCAGCAGTTACGAGCGGGGAGGTGTTGATGAGCAGTTCTTC.

The chain combines TRBV11-3 with TRBJ2-7, with D tentatively TRBD2 (6 bases). In germline, CDR1 is SGHNT, CDR2 YENEEA. This CDR3 has 12 amino acids. The V and J ends lost 5 bases and 6 bases respectively, with 11 bases between them. CDR3 protein: CASSTGDVEQYF. DNA for the CDR3: TGTGCCAGCAGCACGGGGGACGTCGAGCAGTACTTC.

The genes are TRBV5-1 and TRBJ1-2; 8 bases agree with TRBD1. Germline trimming cut 0 bases from V and 2 bases from J; bases unmatched to any gene: 6. CDR3 length: 16 amino acids. CDR1 and CDR2 (germline): SGHRS, YFSETQ. The CDR3 sequence: CASSLAGQGFNYGYTF. The CDR3, as DNA: TGCGCCAGCAGCTTGGCAGGACAGGGTTTCAACTATGGCTACACCTTC.

Notes on this clone: A read error is the likely source, as a far larger clone sits one nucleotide away. This chain connects TRBV6-5 to TRBJ2-6; 8 bases line up with TRBD1. Germline V gene data show CDR1 as MNHEY and CDR2 as SVGAGI. V was clipped by 4 bases and J by 3 bases; unmatched bases: 5. This CDR3 is built from 16 residues. The CDR3 region has the DNA TGTGCCAGCAGTTTCACAGGGGGAAATGGGGCCAACGTCCTGACTTTC. It encodes CASSFTGGNGANVLTF.

This clone was picked up a small number of times. The chain is built from TRBV27 and TRBJ2-7, with 8 bases aligning to TRBD2. CDR3 size: 14 residues. The ends lost 5 bases at V and 7 bases at J; junction bases unmatched: 10. Germline values: CDR1 MNHEY, CDR2 SMNVEV (reference sequence). The CDR3 nucleotides read TGTGCCAGCAGTCCCCGGGTATCGGGGGGGGAGCAGTACTTC. Protein: CASSPRVSGGEQYF.